The rows below give T cell receptor beta chains drawn from one sample of a study of blood T cell repertoires in COVID-19. TCRdb's copy holds only in-frame clones and misses some; the assay was immunoSEQ multiplex PCR. The profile shows 190,000 or so clones, around 83% of them singletons. Sequenced input: peripheral blood. The origin of the receptors is a man aged 45-65 years with active or convalescent COVID-19. CDR3s include the opening cysteine and the closing phenylalanine or tryptophan. A D gene is named only where the DNA matches it firmly. The listing skips clone size in some rows; elsewhere it reads once, few, many or a size class.

D	size	J	V	DNA	CDR3
TRBD2	.	TRBJ2-3	TRBV5-1	TGCGCCAGCAGCCCGGGACTAGATCCTTGGACAGATACGCAGTATTTT	CASSPGLDPWTDTQYF
TRBD1	once	TRBJ2-1	TRBV4-3	TGCGCCAGCAGCCCTGGGACAGCCTCCTACAATGAGCAGTTCTTC	CASSPGTASYNEQFF
TRBD1	.	TRBJ1-1	TRBV6-5	TGTGCCAGCGGGGGACAGGTGAACACTGAAGCTTTCTTT	CASGGQVNTEAFF
TRBD2	.	TRBJ2-1	TRBV7-2	TGTGCCAGCAGCTTAGGGGGGGGACTAGGGTTCTTC	CASSLGGGLGFF
TRBD1	.	TRBJ2-7	TRBV28	TGTGCCAGCAGTCAACCCTGGACAGGGGCAGCCTACGAGCAGTACTTC	CASSQPWTGAAYEQYF
TRBD2	.	TRBJ2-3	TRBV5-1	TGCGCCAGCAGCTCTGGACTAGCGGGGGGGGTCACAGATACGCAGTATTTT	CASSSGLAGGVTDTQYF
TRBD2	.	TRBJ2-3	TRBV5-6	TGTGCCAGCAGCCCCGGGACTAGCGGGAGTTCCTTGGATACGCAGTATTTT	CASSPGTSGSSLDTQYF
.	.	TRBJ1-3	TRBV10-3	TGTGCCATCAGCATTAGACAGAACTCTGGAAACACCATATATTTT	CAISIRQNSGNTIYF
.	.	TRBJ1-2	TRBV30	TGTGCCTGGACCCGACAGGAGGCTAGGCCAGGGGATGGCTACACCTTC	CAWTRQEARPGDGYTF
TRBD1	.	TRBJ1-4	TRBV15	TGTGCCTCCTCGACAGGGGAGGGAGTTGAAAAACTGTTTTTT	CASSTGEGVEKLFF
.	many	TRBJ1-6	TRBV2	TGTGCCAGCCTAAGCGGGGCCTATAATTCACCCCTCCACTTT	CASLSGAYNSPLHF
TRBD1	.	TRBJ1-2	TRBV4-3	TGCGCCAGCAGCCAAGATTGGGCGACAGGGGGTTATGGCTACACCTTC	CASSQDWATGGYGYTF
TRBD2	.	TRBJ2-1	TRBV5-4	TGTGCCAGCGGACTAGCGGGGGGGGGCTCCTACAATGAGCAGTTCTTC	CASGLAGGGSYNEQFF
TRBD1	.	TRBJ2-5	TRBV7-3	TGTGCCAGCAGCTTAGGGGTAGGACAGGGCCAAGAGACCCAGTACTTC	CASSLGVGQGQETQYF
.	.	TRBJ2-3	TRBV7-9	TGTGCCAGCAGCTTAGTAGGGTCGGGGTCCTCCTATACGCAGTATTTT	CASSLVGSGSSYTQYF
.	.	TRBJ1-6	TRBV5-1	TGCGCCAGCAGCGGCGGGACGGCCAGCGATTCACCCCTCCACTTT	CASSGGTASDSPLHF
.	.	TRBJ1-3	TRBV7-9	TGTGCCAGCCGTGACCGGGGGTCTGGAAACACCATATATTTT	CASRDRGSGNTIYF
TRBD1	.	TRBJ1-2	TRBV27	TGTGCCAGCAGTTTAAACAGGGGCGAAACCTCTAACTATGGCTACACCTTC	CASSLNRGETSNYGYTF
.	.	TRBJ1-6	TRBV5-1	TGCGCCAGCAGCGCCCTACCGAGGGTAGGGAATTCACCCCTCCACTTT	CASSALPRVGNSPLHF
.	.	TRBJ1-1	TRBV5-1	TGCGCCAGCAGCTCCCCCGGGACATCGATGGTGACTGAAGCTTTCTTT	CASSSPGTSMVTEAFF
TRBD1	.	TRBJ2-1	TRBV30	TGTGCCTGGAGCGGGGACAGGGAGGGAGATGAGCAGTTCTTC	CAWSGDREGDEQFF
.	.	TRBJ1-1	TRBV18	TGTGCCAGCTCACCGCGAATGGGGCTTACTGAAGCTTTCTTT	CASSPRMGLTEAFF
TRBD2	.	TRBJ2-5	TRBV2	TGTGCCAGCAGTCTCCTAGCGGGGCCGGTTATCCAAGAGACCCAGTACTTC	CASSLLAGPVIQETQYF
TRBD2	.	TRBJ2-5	TRBV5-4	TGTGCCAGCAGCTTGGGGAGCGGGGGGGCCAGAGAGACCCAGTACTTC	CASSLGSGGARETQYF
TRBD2	.	TRBJ2-1	TRBV30	TGTGCCTGGAGTTCATACGGGACTAGAACCTCACTCAATGAGCAGTTCTTC	CAWSSYGTRTSLNEQFF
.	.	TRBJ1-2	TRBV18	TGTGCCAGCTCACCATACGGGAATTCGGACTATGGCTACACCTTC	CASSPYGNSDYGYTF
.	.	TRBJ1-5	TRBV3-1/TRBV3-2	TGTGCCAGCAGCCAAGGGGTGGAGGGCAATCAGCCCCAGCATTTT	CASSQGVEGNQPQHF
.	.	TRBJ2-3	TRBV5-1	TGCGCCAGCAGCTTGGGAGGGGGAGCAGATACGCAGTATTTT	CASSLGGGADTQYF
.	.	TRBJ1-5	TRBV19	TGTGCCAGTAGTATAGGAGGTTTAAAGGCCCAGCATTTT	CASSIGGLKAQHF
.	.	TRBJ1-5	TRBV5-5	TGTGCCAGCAGCCGCCGGGGGATAGGCAATCAGCCCCAGCATTTT	CASSRRGIGNQPQHF
TRBD1	.	TRBJ1-1	TRBV10-3	TGTGCCACCGCCGACAGGGGGTACACTGAAGCTTTCTTT	CATADRGYTEAFF
.	.	TRBJ1-2	TRBV5-5	TGTGCCAGCAGCTATCCGGGTATCTATGGCTACACCTTC	CASSYPGIYGYTF
TRBD2	.	TRBJ2-3	TRBV5-1	TGCGCCAGCAGAGGGGTTCTAGCGGGAGGTAGATATACGCAGTATTTT	CASRGVLAGGRYTQYF
TRBD1	once	TRBJ2-2	TRBV28	TGTGCCAGCAGTTGGACAGGGGGCAACACCGGGGAGCTGTTTTTT	CASSWTGGNTGELFF
TRBD1	.	TRBJ1-5	TRBV9	TGTGCCAGCGGCCGGGGACAGGGTGATCAGCCCCAGCATTTT	CASGRGQGDQPQHF
.	.	TRBJ2-7	TRBV30	TGTGCCTGGAATCGCCTACAGGGGAGGCACGAGCAGTACTTC	CAWNRLQGRHEQYF
.	.	TRBJ2-7	TRBV29-1	TGCAGCGTTGCCCGGACAGAAAAAGGCTACGAGCAGTACTTC	CSVARTEKGYEQYF
.	.	TRBJ1-1	TRBV3-1/TRBV3-2	TGTGCCAGCAGCCAATATATCGGCGGGAACACTGAAGCTTTCTTT	CASSQYIGGNTEAFF
TRBD1	.	TRBJ1-4	TRBV5-1	TGCGCCAGCAGCGCGGGACAGTCAACTAATGAAAAACTGTTTTTT	CASSAGQSTNEKLFF
TRBD2	once	TRBJ2-5	TRBV6-2/TRBV6-3	TGTGCCAGCAGTTCGACGGGACTAGCGAGGTGGAGCCAAGAGACCCAGTACTTC	CASSSTGLARWSQETQYF
TRBD2	.	TRBJ2-1	TRBV12-3/TRBV12-4	TGTGCCAGCACGCTAGCGGGTTACAATGAGCAGTTCTTC	CASTLAGYNEQFF
TRBD1	.	TRBJ2-4	TRBV6-5	TGTGCCAGCAGTTACTATGACAGGGTCGGTATTCAGTACTTC	CASSYYDRVGIQYF
.	.	TRBJ1-1	TRBV30	TGTGCCTGGAGCCCGTGGGGAGGGTCCTCGACTGAAGCTTTCTTT	CAWSPWGGSSTEAFF
TRBD1	.	TRBJ1-1	TRBV15	TGTGCCACCAGCAGATCCGCCGGGACAGGGGGCACTGAAGCTTTCTTT	CATSRSAGTGGTEAFF
.	.	TRBJ1-1	TRBV10-2	TGCGCCAGCAGTGAGGGCAGGGGGAACACTGAAGCTTTCTTT	CASSEGRGNTEAFF
TRBD1	.	TRBJ1-1	TRBV6-5	TGTGCCAGCAGTCGAAGGGACAGGGCGAACACTGAAGCTTTCTTT	CASSRRDRANTEAFF
.	once	TRBJ2-5	TRBV5-6	TGTGCCAGCAGCTTGGGGGGCGCCAGGGATCAAGAGACCCAGTACTTC	CASSLGGARDQETQYF
TRBD1	.	TRBJ1-2	TRBV18	TGTGCCAGCTCACCATCAGAGGGGGCGGACTATGGCTACACCTTC	CASSPSEGADYGYTF
TRBD1	.	TRBJ2-1	TRBV27	TGTGCCAGCAGCTCATGGGGACAGGGTTACAATGAGCAGTTCTTC	CASSSWGQGYNEQFF
.	.	TRBJ2-5	TRBV15	TGTGCCACCAGCAGAGATCCTCTGGAGACCCAGTACTTC	CATSRDPLETQYF
TRBD1	.	TRBJ2-2	TRBV13	TGTGCCAGCAGCTTACGGACAGGGCAAAACACCGGGGAGCTGTTTTTT	CASSLRTGQNTGELFF
TRBD1	.	TRBJ1-1	TRBV29-1	TGCAGCGTTCCCGGGACAGGGCCTCCTGAAGCTTTCTTT	CSVPGTGPPEAFF
.	.	TRBJ2-3	TRBV18	TGTGCCAGCTCACCAGGTACAGCGCGAGAGGGTGATACGCAGTATTTT	CASSPGTAREGDTQYF
TRBD1	.	TRBJ1-2	TRBV19	TGTGCCAGCTGGACAGGATCCTACTATGGCTACACCTTC	CASWTGSYYGYTF